This T cell receptor (beta chain) was observed in a study of T cell responses to AZD1222 COVID-19 vaccine (dated by TCRdb to about 2021). For context, the study as a whole: Because spike-specific TCR depth and breadth did not differ between the two schedules, AZD1222 recipients who got a second dose at roughly 4 weeks were pooled with those who got a second dose at roughly 12 weeks. A total of around 240 trial participants underwent TCR sequencing, of whom 207 had received two doses of AZD1222 and approximately 26 had received two doses of the MenACWY control vaccine. Enrollment into the trials was organized by age into subgroups of 18-55, 56-69 and 70-plus years, and those subgroups contained about 160, 30 and 59 TCR-sequenced participants, respectively. Findings and caveats that apply to the study as a whole: Vaccine-associated CD4 TCRs spanned the whole spike protein, with dominant responses in regions 160-218 and 743-854. The 56-69-year group was small, and its depth increase did not reach significance, likely because of low power. Conclusions about previously exposed vaccinees are limited, since just a handful of AZD1222 recipients were seropositive for SARS-CoV-2 at baseline. No day 14 peak-response samples were available, so repertoires were characterized only after the peak T cell response. Participants were mostly white British, with more females than males. The authors suggested clonal diversity may have been underestimated. Reportedly, close to half of the unique spike-specific TCRs recognized epitopes lying outside the regions that are mutated in the B.1.351 and B.1.1.7 variants. A significant rise in spike-specific TCR breadth and depth was observed after two AZD1222 doses relative to day 0 and relative to MenACWY recipients.

About this clone: The target of this receptor is not known. No base qualities exist here, and no much larger clone lies one base off it.

Including the terminal cysteine and phenylalanine, the CDR3 comprises 13 residues. Just CDR3 DNA is preserved here, 39 bases in frame from base 1. CDR1 and CDR2 are drawn from the germline V gene: MDHEN, SYDVKM. Trimming costs V 5 bases and J 0 bases, and their ends lie 8 bases apart. The CDR3 regions of human TCRbeta chains were analyzed by immunosequencing. Under the source paper's analysis protocol: TCRs in the repertoires were compared against a reference library of SARS-CoV-2-specific TCRs that had been generated with the MIRA antigen-specificity platform. Breadth was defined as the fraction of unique TCRs that were SARS-CoV-2-associated, and depth was defined as the fraction of total T cells that were SARS-CoV-2-associated. Using the MIRA data, each spike-specific TCR was mapped to the spike region that the TCR reacts to and placed in a CD4 or CD8 class. Log10-transformed breadth and depth values were compared by one-way ANOVA with Sidak's multiple comparisons tests. The clones in this table, taken by TCRdb from immuneACCESS, are in-frame only. Not every clone is retained; where verified, under half of the shortfall comes from an unresolved V gene, and the cause of the rest is unknown. The DNA gave D and trimming, while V, J and clone size come from that table. Recorded for this sample are roughly 130,000 clones; 85% to 95% of them occurred a single time. The ten most abundant clones make up approximately 3% of the sample.

The time point label, as the study defines it: baseline before first vaccination. Vaccinee samples were obtained from the UK trials COV001 and COV002, which included a single-blind randomized controlled phase 2/3 trial of AZD1222 (ChAdOx1 nCoV-19) in healthy adults. Trial participant PBMC samples were collected at day 0 and day 28 after the second dose for TCRbeta chain sequencing. The sequencing here drew on peripheral blood, taken on day 0 of AZD1222 vaccination. The sequence was collected from an adult in good health. This chain is built from TRBV28 and TRBJ2-7, with the D gene too uncertain to name. The CDR3: CASSLTHSYEQYF. The DNA sequence is TGTGCCAGCAGTCTGACACACTCCTACGAGCAGTACTTC.